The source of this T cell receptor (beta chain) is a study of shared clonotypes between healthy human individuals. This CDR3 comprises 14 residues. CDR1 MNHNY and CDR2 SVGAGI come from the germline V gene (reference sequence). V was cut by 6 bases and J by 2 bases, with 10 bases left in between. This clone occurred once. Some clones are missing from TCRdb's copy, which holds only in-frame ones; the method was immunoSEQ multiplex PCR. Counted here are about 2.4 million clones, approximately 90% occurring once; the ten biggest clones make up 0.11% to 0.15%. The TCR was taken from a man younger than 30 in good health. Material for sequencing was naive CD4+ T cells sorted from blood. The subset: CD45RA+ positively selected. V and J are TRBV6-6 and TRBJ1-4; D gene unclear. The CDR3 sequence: CASRERSTNEKLFF. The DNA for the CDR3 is TGTGCCAGCAGGGAGCGCTCCACTAATGAAAAACTGTTTTTT.